The next 14 T cell receptor beta chains were all read from a single sample in a study of blood T cells in healthy people across ages. Alongside a J-beta primer mix, a sample-barcoded 5' primer served in a second PCR lasting about 7 to 11 cycles. In TCRdb, the 5' RACE reads were re-called with MiXCR into one record per CDR3 protein. The sample has approximately 830,000 distinct CDR3 sequences, under 80% seen once. Sample: blood. Receptors were obtained from a man aged 30-40 years in good health.

This clonotype was seen many times. The chain is built from TRBV12-3 or TRBV12-4 and TRBJ2-7; 7 nucleotides match TRBD1. With V trimmed by 7 bases and J by 0 bases, 9 bases remained unmatched. This CDR3 has 15 amino acids. In DNA, the CDR3 is TGTGCCAGCAATTCCAGGGGGAGCCACTCCTACGAGCAGTACTTC. Residues: CASNSRGSHSYEQYF.

The chain is built from TRBV5-6 and TRBJ2-7; perhaps TRBD1 as D (5 bases). The V end lost 1 base, the J end lost 4 bases, and 9 bases lay between the germline ends. There are 13 residues in the CDR3. Germline lookup yields CDR1 SGHDT and CDR2 YYEEEE. This chain's CDR3 is CASSLYRSYEQYF. Here the CDR3 DNA reads TGTGCCAGCAGCTTGTACAGGAGTTACGAGCAGTACTTC.

The V call is TRBV4-3, the J call TRBJ2-7; a weak D match, TRBD2 (7 bases). V was trimmed by 0 bases and J by 3 bases, leaving 18 bases between them. The CDR3 loop spans 17 amino acids. Germline CDR1 reads LGHNA; CDR2 reads YSLEER. The CDR3 DNA is TGCGCCAGCAGCCAAGACTGGGCCCCGGGGGGCTACTACGAGCAGTACTTC. Its translation is CASSQDWAPGGYYEQYF.

The chain carries TRBV9 and TRBJ2-3, with TRBD2 as a possible D gene (5 bases). The CDR3 spans 16 residues. Deletions cut 3 bases from V and 0 bases from J, with 14 bases between. Germline V gene data show CDR1 as SGDLS and CDR2 as YYNGEE. This CDR3 is CASSALALTSTDTQYF. CDR3 sequence (DNA): TGTGCCAGCAGCGCGCTAGCTCTCACTAGCACAGATACGCAGTATTTT.

Of note for this clonotype: Compared with germline, one end of the junction differs, possibly owing to a read error. V and J are TRBV3-1 and TRBJ1-2, with a possible D match to TRBD1 (6 bases). CDR1 LGHDT and CDR2 YNNKEL come from the germline V gene (reference sequence). The CDR3 totals 14 residues. The CDR3, as DNA: TGTGCCGGCAGCCAGGATACAGGGTTATATGGCTACACCTTC. Translating it yields CAGSQDTGLYGYTF.

This clonotype was observed a handful of times. This rearrangement joins TRBV12-3 or TRBV12-4 to TRBJ2-4; D is perhaps TRBD1 (5 bases). The DNA matches TRBJ2-7 better at its end, which makes the J call doubtful. The CDR3 is made up of 14 amino acids. In nucleotides, the CDR3 is TGTGCCAGCAGTGGGGCCTTCGAGTCTGGCGAGCAGTACTTC. This gives the protein CASSGAFESGEQYF.

The V and J genes are TRBV4-3 and TRBJ2-7, with 7 bases that match TRBD1. The CDR3 has 15 amino acids. CDR1 is LGHNA, CDR2 YSLEER, per germline. The V segment lost 2 bases and the J segment 5 bases; nucleotides outside the gene matches: 9. The CDR3 spells CASSQRDREGDEQYF. The CDR3 nucleotides are TGCGCCAGCAGCCAACGAGACAGGGAAGGGGACGAGCAGTACTTC.

The table lists this clonotype with a few counts. The V gene is TRBV7-2, the J gene TRBJ1-4; 9 nucleotides agree with TRBD1. The V segment lost 4 bases and the J segment 4 bases; nucleotides outside the gene matches: 4. The CDR3 is 15 residues long. Germline-derived CDR1 and CDR2 are SGHTA and FQGNSA. The CDR3 loop reads CASSSGTGHNEKLFF. The CDR3 nucleotides read TGTGCCAGCAGCTCCGGGACAGGGCATAATGAAAAACTGTTTTTT.

The chain combines TRBV7-9 with TRBJ1-1; 7 bases agree with TRBD1. Trimming took 3 bases from V and 4 from J; bases not matched to a gene: 8. The CDR3 consists of 15 residues. CDR1 and CDR2 from the germline V gene are SEHNR and FQNEAQ (reference sequence). The CDR3 bases are TGTGCCAGCAGCTTTGGGAACAGGGGCAGCACTGAAGCTTTCTTT. Translating it yields CASSFGNRGSTEAFF.

This clonotype appeared a few times. The rearrangement links TRBV6-5 to TRBJ2-1, with D tentatively TRBD2 (5 bases). V lost 0 bases to trimming and J lost 7 bases, with 16 bases between them. Germline V lookup: CDR1 MNHEY, CDR2 SVGAGI. The CDR3 covers 16 residues. The CDR3 DNA is TGTGCCAGCAGTTACTCACCGGGGTACCCTGGAAATGAGCAGTTCTTC. Amino acid sequence: CASSYSPGYPGNEQFF.

V gene TRBV2 combines with J gene TRBJ1-6; D is unclear. There are 16 residues in the CDR3. The V gene lost 6 bases and the J gene lost 4 bases, with 16 bases spanning the gap. The germline CDR1 and CDR2 sequences are SNHLY and FYNNEI. DNA of the CDR3: TGTGCCAGCAGCGGCGACCTGGGTTTATATAATTCACCCCTCCACTTT. It is translated as CASSGDLGLYNSPLHF. The whole variable domain, remainder taken from reference TRBV2 and TRBJ1-6, is EPEVTQTPSHQVTQMGQEVILRCVPISNHLYFYWYRQILGQKVEFLVSFYNNEISEKSEIFDDQFSVERPDGSNFTLKIRSTKLEDSAMYFCASSGDLGLYNSPLHFGNGTRLTVT.

This clonotype was seen many times. V gene TRBV4-3 combines with J gene TRBJ2-3, with D perhaps TRBD2 (5 bases). The V end lost 0 bases, the J end lost 3 bases, and 16 bases lay between the germline ends. The CDR3 spans 17 residues. Germline values: CDR1 LGHNA, CDR2 YSLEER. CDR3 residues: CASSQDQSRDLTDTQYF. The DNA for the CDR3 is TGCGCCAGCAGCCAAGATCAATCCCGGGATTTGACAGATACGCAGTATTTT.

This clonotype showed up just a few times. Here the CDR3 DNA reads TGCAGCGTTGCGGTGTCTGGGGCCAACGTCCTGACTTTC. Its protein is CSVAVSGANVLTF. The chain has TRBV29-1 and TRBJ2-6; D unclear. This CDR3 comprises 13 residues. Germline V lookup: CDR1 SQVTM, CDR2 ANQGSEA. V lost 4 bases and J lost 1, with 5 bases in between. The full variable domain, completed using reference TRBV29-1 and TRBJ2-6, is SAVISQKPSRDICQRGTSLTIQCQVDSQVTMMFWYRQQPGQSLTLIATANQGSEATYESGFVIDKFPISRPNLTFSTLTVSNMSPEDSSIYLCSVAVSGANVLTFGAGSRLTVL.

V and J are TRBV29-1 and TRBJ1-2, with D tentatively TRBD1 (6 bases). V was pared by 4 bases and J by 4 bases, with 10 bases between. Germline V lookup: CDR1 SQVTM, CDR2 ANQGSEA. The CDR3 totals 12 residues. CDR3 in DNA: TGCAGCGTTGTAAAGGGGGGCTATGGCTACACCTTC. Its protein is CSVVKGGYGYTF.